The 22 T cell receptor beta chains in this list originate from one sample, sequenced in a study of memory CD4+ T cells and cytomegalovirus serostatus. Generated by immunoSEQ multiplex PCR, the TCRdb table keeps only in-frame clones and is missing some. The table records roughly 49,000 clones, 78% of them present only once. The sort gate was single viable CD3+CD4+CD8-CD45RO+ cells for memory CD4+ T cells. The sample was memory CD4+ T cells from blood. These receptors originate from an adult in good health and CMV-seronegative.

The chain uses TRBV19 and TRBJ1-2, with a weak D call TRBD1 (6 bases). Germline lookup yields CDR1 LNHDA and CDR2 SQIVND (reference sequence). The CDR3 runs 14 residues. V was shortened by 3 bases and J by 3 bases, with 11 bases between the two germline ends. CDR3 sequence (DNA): TGTGCCAGTAGTATTTCTCCAGGGGACTATGGCTACACCTTC. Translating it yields CASSISPGDYGYTF.

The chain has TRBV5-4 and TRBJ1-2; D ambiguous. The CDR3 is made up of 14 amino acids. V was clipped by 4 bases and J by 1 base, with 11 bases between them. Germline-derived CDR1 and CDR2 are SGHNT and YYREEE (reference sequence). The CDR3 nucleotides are TGTGCCAGCAGCCCCGACTTGGGTAACTATGGCTACACCTTC. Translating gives CASSPDLGNYGYTF.

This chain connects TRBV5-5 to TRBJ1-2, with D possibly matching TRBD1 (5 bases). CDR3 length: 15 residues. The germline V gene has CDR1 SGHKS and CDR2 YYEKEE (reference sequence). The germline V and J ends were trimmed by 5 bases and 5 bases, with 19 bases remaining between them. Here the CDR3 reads CASSTGMGQGYGYTF. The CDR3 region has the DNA TGTGCCAGCAGTACGGGGATGGGGCAGGGTTATGGCTACACCTTC.

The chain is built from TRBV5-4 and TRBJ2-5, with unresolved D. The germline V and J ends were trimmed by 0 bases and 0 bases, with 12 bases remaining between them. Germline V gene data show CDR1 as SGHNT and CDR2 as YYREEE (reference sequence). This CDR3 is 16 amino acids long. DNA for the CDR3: TGTGCCAGCAGCTTGGCGGCAGGTAGTCACCAAGAGACCCAGTACTTC. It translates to CASSLAAGSHQETQYF.

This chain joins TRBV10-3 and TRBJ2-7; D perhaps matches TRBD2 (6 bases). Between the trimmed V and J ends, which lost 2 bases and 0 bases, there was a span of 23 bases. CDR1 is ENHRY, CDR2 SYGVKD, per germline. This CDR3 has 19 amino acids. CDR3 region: CAISETRGAGTENSYEQYF. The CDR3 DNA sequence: TGTGCCATCAGTGAGACTCGTGGAGCCGGGACTGAAAACTCCTACGAGCAGTACTTC.

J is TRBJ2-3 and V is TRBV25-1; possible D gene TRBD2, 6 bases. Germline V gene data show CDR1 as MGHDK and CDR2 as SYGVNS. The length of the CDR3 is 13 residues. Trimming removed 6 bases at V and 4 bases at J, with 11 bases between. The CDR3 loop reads CASSVRGADTQYF. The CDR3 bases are TGTGCCAGCAGCGTTCGCGGGGCAGATACGCAGTATTTT.

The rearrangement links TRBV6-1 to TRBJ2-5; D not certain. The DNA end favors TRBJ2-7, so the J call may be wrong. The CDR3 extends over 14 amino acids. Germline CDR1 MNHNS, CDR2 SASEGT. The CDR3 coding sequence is TGTGCCAGCTGTGCTGACAACTGGAACTACGAGCAGTACTTC. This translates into CASCADNWNYEQYF.

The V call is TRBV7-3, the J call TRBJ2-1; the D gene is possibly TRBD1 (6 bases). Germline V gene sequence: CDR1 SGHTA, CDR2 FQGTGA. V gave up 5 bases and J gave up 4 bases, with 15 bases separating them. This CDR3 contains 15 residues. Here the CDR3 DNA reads TGTGCCAGCAGCCTGACAGGCGACCTTTACAATGAGCAGTTCTTC. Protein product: CASSLTGDLYNEQFF.

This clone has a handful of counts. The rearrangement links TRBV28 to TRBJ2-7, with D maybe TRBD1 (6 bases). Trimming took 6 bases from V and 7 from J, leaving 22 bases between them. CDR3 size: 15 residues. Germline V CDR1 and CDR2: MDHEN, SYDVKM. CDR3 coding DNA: TGTGCCAGCAGCTTGTATGGGGGCCTCCGTTATGAGCAGTACTTC. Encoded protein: CASSLYGGLRYEQYF.

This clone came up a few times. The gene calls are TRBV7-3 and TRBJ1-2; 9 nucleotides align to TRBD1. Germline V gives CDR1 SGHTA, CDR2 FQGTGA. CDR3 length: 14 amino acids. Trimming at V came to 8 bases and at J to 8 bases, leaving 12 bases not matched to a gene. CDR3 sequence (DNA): TGTGCCAGCGGAAGACAGGGGGGTTTTGAGGGCTACACCTTC. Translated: CASGRQGGFEGYTF.

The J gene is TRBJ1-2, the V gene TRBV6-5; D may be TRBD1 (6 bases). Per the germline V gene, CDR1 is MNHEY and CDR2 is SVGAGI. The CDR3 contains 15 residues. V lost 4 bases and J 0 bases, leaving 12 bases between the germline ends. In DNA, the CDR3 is TGTGCCAGCAGTTCCCCTGGACAGACTAACTATGGCTACACCTTC. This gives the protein CASSSPGQTNYGYTF.

CDR3 protein: CASSVSRGQAVFQPQHF. DNA for the CDR3: TGTGCCAGCAGTGTATCTCGAGGACAGGCTGTTTTTCAGCCCCAGCATTTT. The chain has TRBV6-1 and TRBJ1-5; 7 nucleotides line up with TRBD1. The germline V gene encodes CDR1 MNHNS and CDR2 SASEGT. CDR3 length: 17 residues. Trimming at V came to 4 bases and at J to 6 bases, leaving 15 bases not matched to a gene.

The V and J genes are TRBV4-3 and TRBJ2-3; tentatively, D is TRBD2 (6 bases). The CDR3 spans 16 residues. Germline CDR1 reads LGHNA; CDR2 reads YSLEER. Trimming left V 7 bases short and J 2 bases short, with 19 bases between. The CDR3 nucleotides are TGCGCCAGCACCCCCACACTGGTAGCGGCCACAGATACGCAGTATTTT. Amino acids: CASTPTLVAATDTQYF.

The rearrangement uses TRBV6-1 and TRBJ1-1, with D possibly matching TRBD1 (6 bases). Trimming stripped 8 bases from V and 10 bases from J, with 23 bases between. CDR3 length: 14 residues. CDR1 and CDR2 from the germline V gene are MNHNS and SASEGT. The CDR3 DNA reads TGTGCCAGCCTGGAGGGGGGCGCGTTTAGGGGAGCTTTCTTT. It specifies CASLEGGAFRGAFF.

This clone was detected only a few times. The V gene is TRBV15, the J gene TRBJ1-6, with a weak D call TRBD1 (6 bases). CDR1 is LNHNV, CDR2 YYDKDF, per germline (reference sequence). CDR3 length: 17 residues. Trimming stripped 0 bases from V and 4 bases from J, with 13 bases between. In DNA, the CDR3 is TGTGCCACCAGCAGAGATTTGTCAGGGGAGTATAATTCACCCCTCCACTTT. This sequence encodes CATSRDLSGEYNSPLHF.

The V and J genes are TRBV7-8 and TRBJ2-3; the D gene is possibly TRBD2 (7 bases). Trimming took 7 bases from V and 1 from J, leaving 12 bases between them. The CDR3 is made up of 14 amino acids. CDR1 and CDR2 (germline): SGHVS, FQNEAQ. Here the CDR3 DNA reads TGTGCCAGCAAGCGCGGGGGCGGCACAGATACGCAGTATTTT. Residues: CASKRGGGTDTQYF.

The CDR3 nucleotides are TGTGCCAGCAGCTCTTATCTGACAGGGTCCTACGAGCAGTACTTC. Residues: CASSSYLTGSYEQYF. The genes are TRBV7-9 and TRBJ2-7; 7 bases align to TRBD1. Trimming at V came to 4 bases and at J to 1 base, leaving 7 bases not matched to a gene. The CDR3 has 15 residues. The germline V gene has CDR1 SEHNR and CDR2 FQNEAQ (reference sequence).

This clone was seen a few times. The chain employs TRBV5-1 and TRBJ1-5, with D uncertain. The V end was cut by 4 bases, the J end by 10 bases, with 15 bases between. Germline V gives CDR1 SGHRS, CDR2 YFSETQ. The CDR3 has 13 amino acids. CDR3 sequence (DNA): TGCGCCAGCAGCCCTTCGCCGCTGTCACCCCAGCATTTT. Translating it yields CASSPSPLSPQHF.

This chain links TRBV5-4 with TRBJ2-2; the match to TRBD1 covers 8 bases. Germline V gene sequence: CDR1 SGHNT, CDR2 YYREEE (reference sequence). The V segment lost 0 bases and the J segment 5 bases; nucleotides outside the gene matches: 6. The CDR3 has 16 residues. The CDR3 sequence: CASSLVPGGTTGELFF. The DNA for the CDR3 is TGTGCCAGCAGCTTGGTTCCAGGGGGCACGACCGGGGAGCTGTTTTTT.

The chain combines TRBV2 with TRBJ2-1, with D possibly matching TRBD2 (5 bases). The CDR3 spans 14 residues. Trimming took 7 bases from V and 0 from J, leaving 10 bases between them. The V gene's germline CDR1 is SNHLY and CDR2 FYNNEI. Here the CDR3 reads CASKEAGSYNEQFF. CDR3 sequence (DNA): TGTGCCAGCAAAGAGGCGGGCTCCTACAATGAGCAGTTCTTC.

CDR3 in DNA: TGTGCCAGCAGCCCTAGGACTAGCGGGAAAACCGGGGAGCTGTTTTTT. Translated, it gives CASSPRTSGKTGELFF. V is TRBV2 and J is TRBJ2-2; TRBD2 agrees at 12 bases. V lost 6 bases to trimming and J lost 5 bases; unmatched junction nucleotides: 7. The CDR3 extends over 16 amino acids. The germline gives CDR1 SNHLY, CDR2 FYNNEI.

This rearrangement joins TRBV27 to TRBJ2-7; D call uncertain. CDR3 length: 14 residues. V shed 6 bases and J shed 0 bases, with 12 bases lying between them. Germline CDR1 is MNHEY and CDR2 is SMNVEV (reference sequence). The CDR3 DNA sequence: TGTGCCAGCAGCCCTCGTCCCACCTCCTACGAGCAGTACTTC. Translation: CASSPRPTSYEQYF.